This T cell receptor (beta chain) was observed in a study of cytomegalovirus exposure and HLA in healthy donors. Points from the study as a whole: Cytomegalovirus association was assigned to about 150 TCR beta chains.

Participants comprised healthy donors of bone marrow. Germline CDR1 and CDR2: MGHDK and SYGVNS. The CDR3 contains 15 residues. The V gene lost 6 bases and the J gene lost 4 bases, with 16 bases spanning the gap. There are a few counts of this clone. Its antigen is unidentified. PCR employed 60 Vbeta and 13 Jbeta primers. Some clones are missing from TCRdb's copy, which holds only in-frame ones; the method was immunoSEQ multiplex PCR. Seen here are some 120,000 clones, 78% observed once, and the top ten hold roughly 5.9%. The sequencing sample was made of PBMCs. The TCR originated in a woman aged 40 to 55 in good health and CMV-seronegative. The chain uses TRBV25-1 and TRBJ2-1; weak D call: TRBD2 (6 bases). Here the CDR3 DNA reads TGTGCCAGCAGGGGTTTTCGGGACTCTTACAATGAGCAGTTCTTC. Residues: CASRGFRDSYNEQFF. The full variable domain, completed using reference TRBV25-1 and TRBJ2-1, is EADIYQTPRYLVIGTGKKITLECSQTMGHDKMYWYQQDPGMELHLIHYSYGVNSTEKGDLSSESTVSRIRTEHFPLTLESARPSHTSQYLCASRGFRDSYNEQFFGPGTRLTVL.